The next 25 T cell receptor beta chains were all read from a single sample in a study of CD8 T cells in ankylosing spondylitis. TCRdb re-called the 5' RACE reads through MiXCR, storing one row per CDR3 protein. Of 200,000 to 250,000 distinct CDR3 sequences in the sample, about 7% were seen once. Study-level findings and limits: One TCR beta motif, made up of seven to nine highly homologous variants, appeared characteristic of ankylosing spondylitis blood.

For these TCRs, the target antigens are not known. The material sequenced was blood, either unsorted or a sorted T cell fraction (not recorded which). These receptors were obtained from a male donor with ankylosing spondylitis.

This clonotype appeared many times. The gene calls are TRBV11-2 and TRBJ2-1; 15 bases fit TRBD2. The V and J ends lost 3 bases and 0 bases, in that order; junction bases with no gene match: 12. The CDR3 has 21 amino acids. The V gene's germline CDR1 is SGHAT and CDR2 FQNNGV. The CDR3 coding sequence is TGTGCCAGCAGCTTCTATATAACCGGGACTAGCGGGAGGACCTCCTACAATGAGCAGTTCTTC. It is translated as CASSFYITGTSGRTSYNEQFF. Looking up the rest from reference TRBV11-2 and TRBJ2-1 gives the full variable domain: EAGVAQSPRYKIIEKRQSVAFWCNPISGHATLYWYQQILGQGPKLLIQFQNNGVVDDSQLPKDRFSAERLKGVDSTLKIQPAKLEDSAVYLCASSFYITGTSGRTSYNEQFFGPGTRLTVL.

This clonotype was detected ten times or more. The chain has TRBV6-1 and TRBJ1-1; 8 bases match TRBD1. The CDR3 has 14 residues. Trimming removed 6 bases from V and 4 bases from J; junction bases left unmatched: 7. The germline CDR1 and CDR2 sequences are MNHNS and SASEGT. The CDR3 DNA reads TGTGCCAGCAGCCCGGACAGGGTGGGCACTGAAGCTTTCTTT. The encoded protein is CASSPDRVGTEAFF.

This sequence joins TRBV6-5 and TRBJ2-7; weak D call: TRBD1 (5 bases). This CDR3 is built from 14 residues. V was cut by 0 bases and J by 2 bases, with 8 bases left in between. Germline CDR1 reads MNHEY; CDR2 reads SVGAGI. In DNA, the CDR3 is TGTGCCAGCAGTTACTCAGACAGTGCCTACGAGCAGTACTTC. This gives the protein CASSYSDSAYEQYF.

This clonotype was counted at least ten times. The rearrangement uses TRBV27 and TRBJ2-1, with D possibly being TRBD2 (6 bases). This CDR3 has 13 residues. Germline values: CDR1 MNHEY, CDR2 SMNVEV (reference sequence). V was pared by 6 bases and J by 3 bases, with 9 bases between. As DNA, the CDR3 is TGTGCCAGCAGATCGACTAGCTACAATGAGCAGTTCTTC. Protein: CASRSTSYNEQFF.

This clonotype was seen a few times. Possible read error: a much larger clone is one base away. The chain employs TRBV7-9 and TRBJ2-3, with TRBD2 matching 7 bases. V shed 7 bases and J 0 bases; nucleotides not matched to a gene: 4. Germline V gives CDR1 SEHNR, CDR2 FQNEAQ (reference sequence). The CDR3 is made up of 14 amino acids. CDR3 amino acids: CASTLGGSTDTQYF. The CDR3 nucleotides read TGTGCCAGCACCCTGGGGGGGAGCACAGATACGCAGTATTTT. Using reference TRBV7-9 and TRBJ2-3 for the parts outside the CDR3, the full variable domain is DTGVSQNPRHKITKRGQNVTFRCDPISEHNRLYWYRQTLGQGPEFLTYFQNEAQLEKSRLLSDRFSAERPKGSFSTLEIQRTEQGDSAMYLCASTLGGSTDTQYFGPGTRLTVL.

This clonotype was picked up a small number of times. The gene calls are TRBV5-1 and TRBJ2-7; 8 nucleotides agree with TRBD1. J gave up 3 bases and V 4 bases, and 6 bases lay outside the gene matches. Germline values: CDR1 SGHRS, CDR2 YFSETQ. The CDR3 consists of 14 residues. CDR3: CASSEDRVFYEQYF. CDR3 DNA sequence: TGCGCCAGCAGCGAGGACAGGGTGTTCTACGAGCAGTACTTC. The full variable domain, its missing parts supplied by reference TRBV5-1 and TRBJ2-7, is KAGVTQTPRYLIKTRGQQVTLSCSPISGHRSVSWYQQTPGQGLQFLFEYFSETQRNKGNFPGRFSGRQFSNSRSEMNVSTLELGDSALYLCASSEDRVFYEQYFGPGTRLTVT.

This clonotype was detected ten times or more. V and J are TRBV10-3 and TRBJ2-5; D may correspond to TRBD1 or TRBD2 (6 bases each). Per germline, CDR1 ENHRY and CDR2 SYGVKD. V was shortened by 2 bases and J by 1 base, with 8 bases between the two germline ends. This CDR3 has 14 residues. The DNA for the CDR3 is TGTGCCATCAGTGAGGGGGGGCTCCAAGAGACCCAGTACTTC. It specifies CAISEGGLQETQYF.

This clonotype was detected ten times or more. CDR3 nucleotide sequence: TGTGCCAGCAGAGGACAAGAAGAGACCCAGTACTTC. This codes for CASRGQEETQYF. This chain joins TRBV7-9 and TRBJ2-5, with TRBD1 as a possible D gene (5 bases). The V gene's germline CDR1 is SEHNR and CDR2 FQNEAQ (reference sequence). The CDR3 extends over 12 amino acids. Trimming shortened V by 6 bases and J by 3 bases, and 8 bases separated the two germline ends.

This clonotype was seen many times. The chain has TRBV10-3 and TRBJ2-2; the match to TRBD2 covers 10 bases. Germline values: CDR1 ENHRY, CDR2 SYGVKD. CDR3 length: 18 amino acids. The V gene end was trimmed by 7 bases and the J gene end by 0 bases; junction bases not matched to a gene: 11. The CDR3, as DNA: TGTGCCATCATGGCTAGCGGGAGCCCCAGACCGAACACCGGGGAGCTGTTTTTT. Translation gives CAIMASGSPRPNTGELFF.

In its sample, this clonotype was seen a few times. The chain combines TRBV27 with TRBJ1-5; the D gene is possibly TRBD1 (6 bases). The CDR3 is made up of 16 amino acids. CDR1 is MNHEY, CDR2 SMNVEV, per germline (reference sequence). V was trimmed by 5 bases and J by 0 bases, leaving 14 bases between them. CDR3 protein: CASSPTGPYSNQPQHF. In nucleotides, the CDR3 is TGTGCCAGCAGTCCAACAGGGCCCTATAGCAATCAGCCCCAGCATTTT.

This clonotype came up a few times. The chain has TRBV7-9 and TRBJ1-2; perhaps TRBD1 as D (6 bases). The germline gives CDR1 SEHNR, CDR2 FQNEAQ (reference sequence). Between the trimmed V and J ends, which lost 4 bases and 0 bases, there was a span of 12 bases. The CDR3 runs to 15 residues. The CDR3 spells CASSSKQGANYGYTF. The CDR3, as DNA: TGTGCCAGCAGCTCAAAACAGGGTGCTAACTATGGCTACACCTTC.

This clonotype was seen at least ten times. The chain is built from TRBV5-1 and TRBJ2-1, with TRBD2 as a possible D gene (5 bases). Trimming pared 0 bases from V and 2 bases from J, leaving 12 bases between. The CDR3 runs 16 residues. Germline CDR1 is SGHRS and CDR2 is YFSETQ. CDR3 nucleotides: TGCGCCAGCAGCTTGGAAGCGGAGACCACCTACAATGAGCAGTTCTTC. Translating it yields CASSLEAETTYNEQFF.

This clonotype was recorded at least ten times. The chain has TRBV4-3 and TRBJ1-2, with D possibly matching TRBD1 (6 bases). From germline, CDR1 is LGHNA and CDR2 YSLEER. Trimming stripped 1 base from V and 2 bases from J, with 17 bases between. The CDR3 is 17 amino acids. The CDR3: CASSQGDRTATNYGYTF. CDR3 sequence (DNA): TGCGCCAGCAGCCAAGGTGACCGGACAGCTACCAACTATGGCTACACCTTC.

This clonotype was seen only a few times. The CDR3 nucleotides are TGTGCCAGCAGGGACCTCCGAGACAGCCAAGAGACCCAGTACTTC. Protein product: CASRDLRDSQETQYF. The gene calls are TRBV28 and TRBJ2-5, with D possibly TRBD1 on 5 matching bases. The V gene lost 6 bases and the J gene lost 1 base, with 15 bases spanning the gap. This CDR3 is 15 amino acids long. Germline CDR1 reads MDHEN; CDR2 reads SYDVKM.

This clonotype was seen at least ten times. J is TRBJ2-1 and V is TRBV9, with TRBD2 identical over 9 bases. Losses at the gene ends were 2 bases for V and 3 bases for J; bases not matched to a gene: 6. Germline-derived CDR1 and CDR2 are SGDLS and YYNGEE. This CDR3 is built from 16 residues. CDR3 sequence (DNA): TGTGCCAGCAGCGTTTCCGGGACTAGCTTCTACAATGAGCAGTTCTTC. Translated: CASSVSGTSFYNEQFF.

This chain connects TRBV27 to TRBJ2-1; D gene ambiguous. In germline, CDR1 is MNHEY, CDR2 SMNVEV (reference sequence). The CDR3 loop spans 13 amino acids. V was shortened by 5 bases and J by 9 bases, with 14 bases between the two germline ends. The CDR3 nucleotides are TGTGCCAGCAGTCCCTATCCTCCGGGTGAGCAGTTCTTC. Translation: CASSPYPPGEQFF.

This clonotype was seen at least ten times. The chain is built from TRBV18 and TRBJ2-5; no definite D call. The CDR3 covers 15 residues. CDR1 and CDR2 from the germline V gene are KGHSH and LQKENI. Trimming removed 1 base from V and 1 base from J, with 10 bases in between. CDR3 DNA: TGTGCCAGCTCACCACTCGTCGGTACCCAAGAGACCCAGTACTTC. Its protein product is CASSPLVGTQETQYF.

The V gene is TRBV20-1, the J gene TRBJ2-1; TRBD2 matches 14 bases. The CDR3 spans 16 residues. The V segment lost 3 bases and the J segment 6 bases; nucleotides outside the gene matches: 7. Germline V lookup: CDR1 DFQATT, CDR2 SNEGSKA (reference sequence). The CDR3: CSARGGTSGRFNEQFF. CDR3 sequence (DNA): TGCAGTGCTAGGGGGGGGACTAGCGGGAGATTCAATGAGCAGTTCTTC.

In its sample, this clonotype was seen many times. The rearrangement joins TRBV7-2 to TRBJ1-6; maybe TRBD1 (5 bases). V shed 2 bases and J shed 12 bases, with 17 bases lying between them. Germline CDR1 and CDR2: SGHTA and FQGNSA. The CDR3 totals 15 residues. The CDR3 DNA is TGTGCCAGCAGCTTATCCAGGGTCTATTCCTTACCCCTCCACTTT. Translating gives CASSLSRVYSLPLHF.

This clonotype has ten or more counts. CDR3 sequence (DNA): TGTGCCAGCAGCCCCATGGAGGGGCCCTACGAGCAGTACTTC. Protein: CASSPMEGPYEQYF. The V and J genes are TRBV7-9 and TRBJ2-7; D might be TRBD2 (6 bases). Trimming cost V 5 bases and J 2 bases, with 13 bases left between them. CDR1 and CDR2 from the germline V gene are SEHNR and FQNEAQ (reference sequence). The length of the CDR3 is 14 residues.

In this sample, this clonotype turned up once. The CDR3 nucleotides read TGCGCCAGCAGCCAAGAGGGCGGGGGACAGGGCTTTATGAACACTGAAGCTTTCTTT. Translation gives CASSQEGGGQGFMNTEAFF. The V call is TRBV4-1, the J call TRBJ1-1; 9 nucleotides align to TRBD1. V lost 0 bases to trimming and J lost 0 bases; unmatched junction nucleotides: 11. CDR1 and CDR2 (germline): MGHRA, YSYEKL. This CDR3 comprises 19 residues.

This clonotype was counted many times. The genes are TRBV5-6 and TRBJ2-3, with a tentative D call TRBD2 (6 bases). Germline V lookup: CDR1 SGHDT, CDR2 YYEEEE. The CDR3 totals 15 residues. The V gene lost 4 bases and the J gene lost 2 bases, with 14 bases spanning the gap. The CDR3 DNA reads TGTGCCAGCAGCCACAATCTGGACTACACAGATACGCAGTATTTT. Translating it yields CASSHNLDYTDTQYF.

This clonotype showed up many times. The V gene is TRBV27, the J gene TRBJ1-2; 9 bases line up with TRBD1. V lost 4 bases and J lost 4; bases outside the gene matches: 7. Looked up from germline, CDR1 is MNHEY and CDR2 is SMNVEV (reference sequence). This CDR3 comprises 15 residues. For the CDR3, the DNA is TGTGCCAGCAGTTCGCCGGGACAGGGCCGCTATGGCTACACCTTC. It yields the protein CASSSPGQGRYGYTF.

This clonotype was counted ten times or more. This chain connects TRBV27 to TRBJ2-1, with 8 bases matching TRBD2. Germline assignment: CDR1 MNHEY and CDR2 SMNVEV (reference sequence). The J segment lost 2 bases and the V segment lost 3 bases, leaving 3 bases of the junction unmatched. The CDR3 sequence is 15 residues long. CDR3 residues: CASSFSLAAYNEQFF. The DNA for the CDR3 is TGTGCCAGCAGTTTCTCACTAGCGGCCTACAATGAGCAGTTCTTC.

This clonotype was seen repeatedly, ten times or more. The chain recombines TRBV4-2 with TRBJ2-1; D is uncertain. The CDR3 is made up of 15 amino acids. The V gene lost 4 bases and the J gene lost 7 bases, with 17 bases spanning the gap. CDR1 is LGHNA and CDR2 is YNFKEQ in the germline V gene. Here the CDR3 DNA reads TGTGCCAGCAGCCTCTCCGTGGATGTAGGTAATGAGCAGTTCTTC. Encoded protein: CASSLSVDVGNEQFF.